Sequencing of this TCR beta chain was carried out in a study of T cells in Graves' hyperthyroidism and ophthalmopathy (dated by TCRdb to about 2019). As for the study more broadly: Peripheral blood samples were taken at the time of initial diagnosis, prior to any treatment. To identify distinguishing TCR V-J signatures, a discovery cohort of around 100 patients was used, comprising 40 to 45 with Graves' ophthalmopathy and around 57 with stable Graves' hyperthyroidism. Prospective prediction of ophthalmopathy was tested in an independent validation cohort consisting of some 18 hyperthyroidism patients and 15 or so patients who later progressed to ophthalmopathy. The roughly 94 discovery patients were randomly split 7:3 into training and test sets. Thyroid tissue and blood T-cell repertoires from several Graves' hyperthyroidism patients were also compared in the study. Once sampling was done, hyperthyroidism patients were given methimazole at a starting dose of 30 mg daily, whereas ophthalmopathy patients were given high-dose intravenous methylprednisolone. According to the paper, TCR Vbeta CDR3 sequencing was carried out on over 130 peripheral blood samples, which came from more than 40 ophthalmopathy, around 74 hyperthyroidism and approximately 17 progressor patients.

Graves' hyperthyroidism was defined as stable when no progression to ophthalmopathy occurred over 18 months of follow-up. Hyperthyroidism patients were newly diagnosed, with disease duration under 2 months, and aged 18 to 65 years. Exclusion was applied to patients with uncontrolled infections, other autoimmune diseases, pregnancy or lactation. Diagnoses were based on clinical symptoms, serum thyroxine and TRAb, thyroid ultrasound and orbital computed tomography. PBMCs were separated from under 11 ml of fresh peripheral blood using Ficoll-Paque density gradient centrifugation. Total RNA was extracted using Trizol reagent, and RNA quality was assessed on an Agilent 2100 Bioanalyzer. Here is what the overall study found, with its caveats: A model built on a 13 V-J signature distinguished ophthalmopathy from stable hyperthyroidism, reaching roughly 88% sensitivity and about 81% specificity in cross-validation and 80%/75% in testing. No statistical method was used to fix the sample size in advance, and group allocation was not hidden from the investigators. During validation, the model predicted progression to ophthalmopathy a median of approximately 6.5 months ahead of onset, with just under 71% sensitivity and roughly 75% specificity. Blood samples also contained most of the expanded thyroid clonotypes (frequency above 0.001), which suggests that blood repertoires may reflect thyroid immune responses.

TCR beta CDR3 regions were amplified from RNA transcripts. The first round of RT-PCR for the TCR CDR3 was performed with the HTBI primer set and the Qiagen OneStep RT-PCR kit. Libraries were constructed in a second round of multiplex PCR, after which size selection and purification were carried out. Sequencing of the libraries was done on an Illumina HiSeq2000 using paired-end 100 bp reads. The paper's processing steps were these. SOAPnuke was used to process the raw data, removing reads that contained adapters or uncalled bases, had a mean Phred below 15, or lacked an exact match to the constant primer or identifier. COPE v1.2.5 was used to merge the high-quality paired reads, and each unique nucleotide sequence was defined as a clonotype. MiTCR v1.1 was used to align clonotypes to the IMGT TRBV, TRBD and TRBJ reference segments. The analysis was restricted to V-J combinations with a frequency above 0.0001, which together covered approximately 99% of the repertoires. The TCS score was defined as F50 (clonal expansion) divided by E x V (chaos), with BLOSUM62-based TCRdist calculated between CDR3 peptides within each V-J. Welch's t-statistics and random forest reduced around 520 V-J features to 10 to 15, which were used in a naive Bayes classifier (R e1071). The Morisita-Horn index was used to measure how similar the thyroid and blood repertoires were. The public reads were run again by TCRdb, first through fastp at Q25 and then through MiXCR, and only productive beta chains were kept. Rows merge per CDR3 protein into single entries with the most common DNA and genes. TCRdb, not the authors, supplied the V and J calls. In this sample the table shows about 840,000 distinct CDR3 sequences, roughly 40% of which occur a single time. Jointly, the top ten make up about 8.9% of the sample.

This clonotype was counted between two and nine times. Its antigen is not yet known. No base qualities exist here, and no much larger clone lies one base off it. V is pared back by 3 bases and J by 4 bases, with 15 bases lying between the germline termini. CDR1 SNHLY and CDR2 FYNNEI were looked up in the germline V gene. From its cysteine to its phenylalanine, the CDR3 spans 15 amino acids. Only the CDR3 region is kept as DNA, spanning 45 bases read in frame from base 1. This clonotype originated in a man younger than 35 with Graves' hyperthyroidism. The sequenced material came from blood. The sequence joins TRBV2 to TRBJ1-1; TRBD1 is a weak D gene call, 6 bases matching. The CDR3 corresponds to CASSEAGGGGTEAFF. The DNA sequence is given as TGTGCCAGCAGTGAGGCCGGGGGGGGCGGCACTGAAGCTTTCTTT.